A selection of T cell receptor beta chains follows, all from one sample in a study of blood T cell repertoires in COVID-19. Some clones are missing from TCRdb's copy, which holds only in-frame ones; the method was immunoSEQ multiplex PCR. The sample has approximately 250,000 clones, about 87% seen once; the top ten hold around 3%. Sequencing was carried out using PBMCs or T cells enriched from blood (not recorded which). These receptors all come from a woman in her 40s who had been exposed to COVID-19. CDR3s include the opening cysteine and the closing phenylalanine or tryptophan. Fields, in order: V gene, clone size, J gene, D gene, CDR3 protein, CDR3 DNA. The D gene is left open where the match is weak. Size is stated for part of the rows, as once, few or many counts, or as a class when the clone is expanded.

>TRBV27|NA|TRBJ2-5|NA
CASSFRRVGYQETQYF
TGTGCCAGCAGTTTCCGGCGGGTGGGCTACCAAGAGACCCAGTACTTC
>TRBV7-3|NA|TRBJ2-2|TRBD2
CASSLTFKRGGHTGELFF
TGTGCCAGCAGCTTAACGTTTAAGCGGGGGGGCCACACCGGGGAGCTGTTTTTT
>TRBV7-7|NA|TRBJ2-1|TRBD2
CASSLELAGVDEQFF
TGTGCTAGCAGCTTAGAACTAGCGGGAGTCGATGAGCAGTTCTTC
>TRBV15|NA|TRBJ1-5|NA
CATSRDRTTYSNQPQHF
TGTGCCACCAGCAGAGATAGGACAACCTATAGCAATCAGCCCCAGCATTTT
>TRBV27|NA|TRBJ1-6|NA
CASSFPGQGSPLHF
TGTGCCAGCAGTTTCCCCGGACAAGGTTCACCCCTCCACTTT
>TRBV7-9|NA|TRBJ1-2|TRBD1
CASSLVQGPKGYTF
TGTGCCAGCAGCTTAGTACAGGGGCCGAAGGGCTACACCTTC
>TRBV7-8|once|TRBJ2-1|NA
CASSSGQGDEQFF
TGTGCCAGCAGTTCGGGACAAGGGGATGAGCAGTTCTTC
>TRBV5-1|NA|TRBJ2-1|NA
CASSLIGEREQFF
TGCGCCAGCAGCTTGATTGGGGAGCGTGAGCAGTTCTTC
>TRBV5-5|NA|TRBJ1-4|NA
CASSGDPRPGEEKLFF
TGTGCCAGCAGCGGAGACCCCCGACCCGGGGAGGAAAAACTGTTTTTT
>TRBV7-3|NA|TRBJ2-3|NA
CASSLLGAGTSTDTQYF
TGTGCCAGCAGCTTATTAGGTGCGGGAACTAGCACAGATACGCAGTATTTT
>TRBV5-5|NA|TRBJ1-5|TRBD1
CASSVSVGQGGTYRNQPQHF
TGTGCCAGCAGCGTCTCGGTGGGACAGGGAGGGACCTATCGCAATCAGCCCCAGCATTTT
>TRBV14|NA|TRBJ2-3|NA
CASSQAGADTQYF
TGTGCCAGCAGCCAAGCGGGAGCAGATACGCAGTATTTT
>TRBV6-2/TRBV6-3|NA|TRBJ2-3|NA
CASSYAGDTDTQYF
TGTGCCAGCAGTTATGCAGGGGACACAGATACGCAGTATTTT
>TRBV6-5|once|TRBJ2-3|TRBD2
CASSRGGGGTDTQYF
TGTGCCAGCAGCCGCGGGGGTGGGGGTACAGATACGCAGTATTTT
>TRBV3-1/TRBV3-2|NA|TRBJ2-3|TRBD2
CASRRLAADTQYF
TGTGCCAGCAGGAGACTAGCGGCAGATACGCAGTATTTT
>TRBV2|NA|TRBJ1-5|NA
CASSYRGNSNQPQHF
TGTGCCAGCAGCTACCGGGGAAATAGCAATCAGCCCCAGCATTTT
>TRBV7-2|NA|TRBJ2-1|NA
CASSLEGGRNEQFF
TGTGCCAGCAGCTTAGAGGGGGGGAGGAATGAGCAGTTCTTC